The 9 T cell receptor beta chains in this list originate from one sample, sequenced in a study of T cells in Graves' hyperthyroidism and ophthalmopathy. From RNA transcripts, TCR beta CDR3 regions were amplified. Primed by the HTBI set, a first-round RT-PCR was run on the TCR CDR3. TCRdb itself ran the multiplex PCR reads through MiXCR, one entry per CDR3 protein. This sample has about 740,000 distinct CDR3 sequences; approximately 15% occur once, and the top ten carry around 9.6%. The material sequenced was blood. The receptors derive from a woman younger than 35 with Graves' hyperthyroidism.

This clonotype appeared many times. The rearrangement joins TRBV20-1 to TRBJ2-1; D gene ambiguous. CDR3 length equals 16 residues. V shed 0 bases and J shed 8 bases, with 20 bases lying between them. Per the germline V gene, CDR1 is DFQATT and CDR2 is SNEGSKA (reference sequence). Written as DNA, the CDR3 is TGCAGTGCTAGAGATCCGGCCGCGCCAGTTCTGGATGAGCAGTTCTTC. Its translation: CSARDPAAPVLDEQFF.

In its sample, this clonotype was seen a few times. This chain joins TRBV24-1 and TRBJ2-5, with D perhaps TRBD1 (5 bases). The ends were cut back, 0 bases at V and 5 bases at J, with 12 bases in the middle. The germline gives CDR1 KGHDR, CDR2 SFDVKD. This CDR3 contains 15 residues. CDR3 sequence reads: CATSDLGRDSETQYF. The CDR3 DNA sequence: TGTGCCACCAGTGATTTGGGCAGGGATAGTGAGACCCAGTACTTC.

This clonotype was recorded at least ten times. The V gene is TRBV20-1, the J gene TRBJ2-1, with TRBD2 matching 11 bases. V shed 1 base and J 6 bases; nucleotides not matched to a gene: 5. The CDR3 loop spans 15 amino acids. Looked up from germline, CDR1 is DFQATT and CDR2 is SNEGSKA (reference sequence). The CDR3: CSARGRLAGTNEQFF. Here the CDR3 DNA reads TGCAGTGCTAGAGGTCGACTAGCGGGAACCAATGAGCAGTTCTTC.

This clonotype was detected only a few times. V and J are TRBV2 and TRBJ1-2; unclear D gene. CDR3 length: 15 residues. Between the trimmed V and J ends, which lost 0 bases and 3 bases, there was a span of 11 bases. The germline gives CDR1 SNHLY, CDR2 FYNNEI. CDR3 loop: CASSEAPVRDYGYTF. The CDR3 nucleotides read TGTGCCAGCAGTGAAGCGCCAGTTCGAGACTATGGCTACACCTTC.

The V gene is TRBV12-3 or TRBV12-4, the J gene TRBJ2-4; D possibly corresponds to TRBD2 (5 bases). The CDR3 covers 11 residues. V lost 4 bases, J lost 12 bases, and 10 bases lay in between. Written as DNA, the CDR3 is TGTGCCAGCAGTTCAGGAGGTCGTCAGTACTTC. Its protein product is CASSSGGRQYF.

This clonotype was observed many times. This chain joins TRBV4-3 and TRBJ2-7; no firm D call. CDR1 LGHNA and CDR2 YSLEER come from the germline V gene. Trimming left V 0 bases short and J 1 base short, with 7 bases between. This CDR3 has 14 residues. CDR3 in amino acids: CASSQEKGSYEQYF. The DNA of the CDR3 is TGCGCCAGCAGCCAAGAAAAGGGTTCCTACGAGCAGTACTTC.

The chain carries TRBV9 and TRBJ1-3; D is ambiguous. This CDR3 comprises 13 residues. The V end was cut by 0 bases, the J end by 2 bases, with 3 bases between. CDR1 SGDLS and CDR2 YYNGEE come from the germline V gene. CDR3 protein: CASSVEAGNTIYF. In nucleotides, the CDR3 is TGTGCCAGCAGCGTAGAGGCTGGAAACACCATATATTTT.

This chain joins TRBV27 and TRBJ2-7; either TRBD1 or TRBD2 may supply D (5 bases each). Germline lookup yields CDR1 MNHEY and CDR2 SMNVEV (reference sequence). V was clipped by 11 bases and J by 3 bases, with 20 bases between them. The CDR3 has 14 residues. For the CDR3, the DNA is TGTGCCTCCGCCCGGGACGAGCTTCTCTACGAGCAGTACTTC. Its translation: CASARDELLYEQYF.

CDR3: CSAISRGFINGYTF. The CDR3 DNA is TGCAGTGCTATATCCAGGGGTTTTATTAATGGCTACACCTTC. The V and J genes are TRBV20-1 and TRBJ1-2; tentatively, D is TRBD1 (6 bases). The CDR3 length is 14 residues. In germline, CDR1 is DFQATT, CDR2 SNEGSKA (reference sequence). The V gene lost 4 bases and the J gene lost 6 bases, with 18 bases spanning the gap.